Only a few counts were recorded for the clone carrying this T cell receptor beta chain. The data were taken from a study of blood T cells in healthy people across ages. The germline gives CDR1 SGHVS, CDR2 FNYEAQ. V shed 0 bases and J 0 bases; nucleotides not matched to a gene: 4. This CDR3 is built from 19 residues. A minimum of 6.5 million PBMCs was isolated per sample. The use of a sample-barcoded 5' primer and a J-beta primer mix characterized a second PCR of about 7 to 12 cycles. MiXCR, run by TCRdb on the 5' RACE reads, gives a single entry per CDR3 protein. The sample yields 1.5 million to 2 million distinct CDR3 sequences, about 28% seen once.

The V and J genes are TRBV7-6 and TRBJ2-1; 14 bases are a match to TRBD2. The specimen was blood. This clonotype was obtained from a woman aged 25 to 39 in good health. Here the CDR3 reads CASSLAGTSGSTSYNEQFF. In nucleotides, the CDR3 is TGTGCCAGCAGCTTAGCTGGGACTAGCGGGAGTACCTCCTACAATGAGCAGTTCTTC.